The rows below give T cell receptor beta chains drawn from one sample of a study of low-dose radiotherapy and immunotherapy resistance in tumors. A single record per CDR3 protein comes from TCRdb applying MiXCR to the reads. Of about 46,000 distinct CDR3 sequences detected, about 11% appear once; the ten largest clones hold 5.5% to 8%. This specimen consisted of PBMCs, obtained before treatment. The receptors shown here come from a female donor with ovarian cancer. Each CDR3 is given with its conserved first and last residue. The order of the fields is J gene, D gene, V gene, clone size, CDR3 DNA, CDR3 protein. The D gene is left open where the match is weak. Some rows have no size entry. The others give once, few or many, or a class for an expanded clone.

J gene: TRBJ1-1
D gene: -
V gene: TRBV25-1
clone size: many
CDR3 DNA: TGTGCCAGCAGTGAATATCCCACCCGTAGCGCTGAAGCTTTCTTT
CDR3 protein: CASSEYPTRSAEAFF

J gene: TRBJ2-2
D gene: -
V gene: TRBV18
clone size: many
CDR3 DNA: TGTGCCAGCTCGCCCCAGCGGAACACCGGGGAGCTGTTTTTT
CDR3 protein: CASSPQRNTGELFF

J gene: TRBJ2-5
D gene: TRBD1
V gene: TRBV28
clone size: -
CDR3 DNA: TGTGCCAGCAGTCGACGGACAGGGGGCGCGGAGACCCAGTACTTC
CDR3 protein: CASSRRTGGAETQYF

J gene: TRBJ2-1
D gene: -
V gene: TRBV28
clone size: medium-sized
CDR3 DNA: TGTGCCAGCAAGGTCACCACCTACAATGAGCAGTTCTTC
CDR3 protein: CASKVTTYNEQFF

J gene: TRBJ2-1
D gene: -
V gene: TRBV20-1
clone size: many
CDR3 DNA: TGCAGTGCTAGAGTGGGGTCCGTCTACAATGAGCAGTTCTTC
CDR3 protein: CSARVGSVYNEQFF

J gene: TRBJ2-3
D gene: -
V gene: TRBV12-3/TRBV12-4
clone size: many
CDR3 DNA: TGTGCCAGCATCCCCGCGGGACCGACAGATACGCAGTATTTT
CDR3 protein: CASIPAGPTDTQYF

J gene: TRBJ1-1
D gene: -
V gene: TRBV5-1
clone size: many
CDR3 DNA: TGCGCCAGCAGCTTGCATCAGGGTGCCACTGAAGCTTTCTTT
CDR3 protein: CASSLHQGATEAFF

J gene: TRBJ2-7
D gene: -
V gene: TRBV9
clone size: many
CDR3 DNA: TGTGCCAGCAGCCCCCAACTTGAGGGGGGGATTCTTGGGCAGTACTTC
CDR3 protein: CASSPQLEGGILGQYF

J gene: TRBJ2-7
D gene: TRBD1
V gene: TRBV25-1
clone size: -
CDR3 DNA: TGTGCCAGCAGTGGAAGGGGACAGGTCTACGAGCAGTACTTC
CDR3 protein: CASSGRGQVYEQYF

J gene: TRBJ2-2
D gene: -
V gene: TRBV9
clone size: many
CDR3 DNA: TGTGCCAGCACCATTGACAGCGACACCGGGGAGCTGTTTTTT
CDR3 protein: CASTIDSDTGELFF

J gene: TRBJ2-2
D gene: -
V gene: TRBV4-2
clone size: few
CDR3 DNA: -
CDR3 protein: CASSVLTTATTAGELFFF

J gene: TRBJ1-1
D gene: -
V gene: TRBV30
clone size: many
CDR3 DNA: TGTGCCTGGAGCCACCTGTCGGACTCCAGGGACACTGAAGCTTTCTTT
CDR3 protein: CAWSHLSDSRDTEAFF

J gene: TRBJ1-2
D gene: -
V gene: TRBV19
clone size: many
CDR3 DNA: TGTGCCAGTAGTGAGATCCCTAACTATGGCTACACCTTC
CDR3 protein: CASSEIPNYGYTF

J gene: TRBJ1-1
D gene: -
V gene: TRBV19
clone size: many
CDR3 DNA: TGTGCCAGTAGTTGGGGGCTTACGAACACTGAAGCTTTCTTT
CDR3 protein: CASSWGLTNTEAFF

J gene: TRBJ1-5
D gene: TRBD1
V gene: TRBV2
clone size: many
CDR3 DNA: TGTGCCAGCAATTTGGGACAGGGCAATCAGCCCCAGCATTTT
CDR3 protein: CASNLGQGNQPQHF

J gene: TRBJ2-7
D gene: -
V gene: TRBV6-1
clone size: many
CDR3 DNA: TGTGCCAGCAGTGAGATCCCAGGTTTTTTCAACGAGCAGTACTTC
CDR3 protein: CASSEIPGFFNEQYF

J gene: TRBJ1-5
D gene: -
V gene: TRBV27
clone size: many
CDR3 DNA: TGTGCCAGCAGTTTCGCCGCGAGCGGCAATCAGCCCCAGCATTTT
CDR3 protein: CASSFAASGNQPQHF

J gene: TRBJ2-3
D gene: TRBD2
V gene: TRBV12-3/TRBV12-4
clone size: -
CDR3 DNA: TGTGCCAGCAGTTTTAGCGGGGGAAAAGATACGCAGTATTTT
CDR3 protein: CASSFSGGKDTQYF

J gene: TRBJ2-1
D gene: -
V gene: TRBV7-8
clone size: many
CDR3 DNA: TGTGCCAGCAGCCAGCCCGGTACGAGCTCCTACAATGAGCAGTTCTTC
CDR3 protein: CASSQPGTSSYNEQFF

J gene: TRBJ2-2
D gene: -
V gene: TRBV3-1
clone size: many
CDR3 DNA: TGTGCCAGCAGCCAAGGCGGGGGCCAAACCGGGGAGCTGTTTTTT
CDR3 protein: CASSQGGGQTGELFF

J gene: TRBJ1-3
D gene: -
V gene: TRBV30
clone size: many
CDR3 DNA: TGTGCCTGGAGTGGGGACGGGGCCGGAAACACCATATATTTT
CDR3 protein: CAWSGDGAGNTIYF

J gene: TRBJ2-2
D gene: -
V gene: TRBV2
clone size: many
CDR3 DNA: TGTGCCAGCAGGGTACTTACGACCGGGGAGCTGTTTTTT
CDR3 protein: CASRVLTTGELFF

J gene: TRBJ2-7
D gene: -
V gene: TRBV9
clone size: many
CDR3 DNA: TGTGCCAGCAGCGTAGCGGCAGGGGATTACGAGCAGTACTTC
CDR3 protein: CASSVAAGDYEQYF

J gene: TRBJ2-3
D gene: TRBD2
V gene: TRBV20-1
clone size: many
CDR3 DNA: TGCAGTGCTACGCCCGCTGGGCCAACGACTAGCGGGAGGACCACAGATACGCAGTATTTT
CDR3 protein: CSATPAGPTTSGRTTDTQYF

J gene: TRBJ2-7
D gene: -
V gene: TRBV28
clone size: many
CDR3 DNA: TGTGCCAGCAGTTTAGGGGGAGACCTGTACGAGCAGTACTTC
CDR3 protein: CASSLGGDLYEQYF

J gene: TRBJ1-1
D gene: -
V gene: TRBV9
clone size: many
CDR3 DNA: TGTGCCAGCAAAAACGATTATAGCGCTGAAGCTTTCTTT
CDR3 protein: CASKNDYSAEAFF

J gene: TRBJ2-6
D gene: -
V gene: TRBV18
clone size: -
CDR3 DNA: TGTGCCAGCTCTCAAGAGACTGGGGCCAACGTCCTGACTTTC
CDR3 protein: CASSQETGANVLTF

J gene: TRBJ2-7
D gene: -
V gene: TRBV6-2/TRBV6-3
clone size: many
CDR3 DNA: TGTGCCAGCAGTTACCCCGCGGGATTGGGGCAGTACTTC
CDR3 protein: CASSYPAGLGQYF

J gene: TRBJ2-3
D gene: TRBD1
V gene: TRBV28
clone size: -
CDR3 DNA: TGTGCCAGCAGAACACCGGACAGGGAGTCAGATACGCAGTATTTT
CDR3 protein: CASRTPDRESDTQYF

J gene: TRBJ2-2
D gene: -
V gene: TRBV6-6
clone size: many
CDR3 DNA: TGTGCCAGCATCCCAGGGACGGCTAACACCGGGGAGCTGTTTTTT
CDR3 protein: CASIPGTANTGELFF

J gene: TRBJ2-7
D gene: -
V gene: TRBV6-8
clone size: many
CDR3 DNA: TGTGCCAGCAGTTCCCTTTTGGGGGGTGTTTCCTACGAGCAGTACTTC
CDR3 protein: CASSSLLGGVSYEQYF

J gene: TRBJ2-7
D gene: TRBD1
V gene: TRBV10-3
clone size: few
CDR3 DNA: TGTGCCATCAGTGAGTCTAAACCGGGACAGGGGTCCTACGAGCAGTACTTC
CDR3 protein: CAISESKPGQGSYEQYF

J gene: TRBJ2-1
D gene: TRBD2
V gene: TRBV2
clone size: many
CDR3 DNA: TGTGCCAGCAGTAACACTATACCACGGGGGGGTGAGCAGTTCTTC
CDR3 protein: CASSNTIPRGGEQFF

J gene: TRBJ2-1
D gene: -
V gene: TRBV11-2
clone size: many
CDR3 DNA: TGTGCCAGCAGCTTAAGCAATGAGCAGTTCTTC
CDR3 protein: CASSLSNEQFF

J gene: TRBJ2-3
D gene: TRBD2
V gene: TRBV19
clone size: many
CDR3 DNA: TGTGCCAGTAGTATGCTTAGCGGGAGCTCAGATACGCAGTATTTT
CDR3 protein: CASSMLSGSSDTQYF

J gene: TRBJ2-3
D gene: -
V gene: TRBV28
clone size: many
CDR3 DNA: TGTGCCAGCAGTTTATCGGACACCTCGGTTACGCAGTATTTT
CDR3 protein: CASSLSDTSVTQYF

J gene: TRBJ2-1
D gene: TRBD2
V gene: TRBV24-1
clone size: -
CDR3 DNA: TGTGCCACCAGTGGAGCGGGGGCCATCAATGAGCAGTTCTTC
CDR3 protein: CATSGAGAINEQFF

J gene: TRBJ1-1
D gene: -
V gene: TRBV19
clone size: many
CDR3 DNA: TGTGCCAGTAGTACTGGGACACCGACTTGGTTT
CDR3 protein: CASSTGTPTWF

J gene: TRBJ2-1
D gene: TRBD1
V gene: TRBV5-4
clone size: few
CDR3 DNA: TGTGCCAGCAGCTCGGGACAGCGAGATTACAATGAGCAGTTCTTC
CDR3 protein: CASSSGQRDYNEQFF

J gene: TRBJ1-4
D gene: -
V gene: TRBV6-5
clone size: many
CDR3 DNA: TGTGCCAGCAGTCGTAATAGAGGCGAAAAACTGTTTTTT
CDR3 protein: CASSRNRGEKLFF

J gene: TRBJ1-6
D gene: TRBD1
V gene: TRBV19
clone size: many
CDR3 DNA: TGTGCCAGTAGTATCCGGGACAGGGATAATTCACCCCTCCACTTT
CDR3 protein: CASSIRDRDNSPLHF

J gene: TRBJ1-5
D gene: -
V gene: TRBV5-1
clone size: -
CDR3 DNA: TGCGCCAGCAAGGCCGATGGGGGCAATCAGCCCCAGCATTTT
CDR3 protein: CASKADGGNQPQHF

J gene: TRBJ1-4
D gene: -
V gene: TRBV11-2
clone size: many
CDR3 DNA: TGTGCCAGCAGCCAAACTGGGGGGGCGAGGACTAATGAAAAACTGTTTTTT
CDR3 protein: CASSQTGGARTNEKLFF

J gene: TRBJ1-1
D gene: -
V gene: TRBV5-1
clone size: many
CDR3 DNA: TGCGCCAGCAGCCGAGCGCCGGGGGCCGACACTGAAGCTTTCTTT
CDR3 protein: CASSRAPGADTEAFF

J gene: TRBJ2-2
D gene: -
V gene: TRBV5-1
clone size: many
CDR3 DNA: TGCGCCAGCAGCTTGGAGGGGGCGAACACCGGGGAGCTGTTTTTT
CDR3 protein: CASSLEGANTGELFF

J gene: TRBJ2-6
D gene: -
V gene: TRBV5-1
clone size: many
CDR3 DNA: TGCGCCAGCAGCTCACACCTAACTGGGGCCAACGTCCTGACTTTC
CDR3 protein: CASSSHLTGANVLTF

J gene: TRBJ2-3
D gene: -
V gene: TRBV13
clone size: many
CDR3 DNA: TGTGCCAGCAGCTTTCGTGGCCTGGACACAGATACGCAGTATTTT
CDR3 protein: CASSFRGLDTDTQYF

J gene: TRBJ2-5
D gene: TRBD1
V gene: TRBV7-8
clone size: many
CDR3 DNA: TGTGCCAGCAGCTTAGGAAGGGACAGGAAGAGGTTAGAGACCCAGTACTTC
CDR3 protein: CASSLGRDRKRLETQYF

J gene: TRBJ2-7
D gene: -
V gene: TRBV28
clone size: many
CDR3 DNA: TGTGCCAGCAGTTTTCGACACCGCTACGAGCAGTACTTC
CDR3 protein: CASSFRHRYEQYF

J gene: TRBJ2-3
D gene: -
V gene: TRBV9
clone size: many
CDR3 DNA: TGTGCCAGCAACCGAGACCCAGGGACAGATACGCAGTATTTT
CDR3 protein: CASNRDPGTDTQYF

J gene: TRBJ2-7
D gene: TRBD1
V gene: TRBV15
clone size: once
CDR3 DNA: TGTGCCACCAGCAGGGAAACCGGGACAGGGATGACCGAGCAGTACTTC
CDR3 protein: CATSRETGTGMTEQYF

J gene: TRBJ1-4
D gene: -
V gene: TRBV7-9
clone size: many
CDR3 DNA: TGTGCCAGCAGCTTAGCGCAGGGGTCTAATGAAAAACTGTTTTTT
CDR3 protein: CASSLAQGSNEKLFF

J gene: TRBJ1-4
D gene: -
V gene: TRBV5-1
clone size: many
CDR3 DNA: TGCGCCAGCAGCTTGTCAGTTGCAACTAATGAAAAACTGTTTTTT
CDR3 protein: CASSLSVATNEKLFF

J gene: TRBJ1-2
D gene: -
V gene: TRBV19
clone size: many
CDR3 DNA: TGTGCCAGTAGTATAACAGGGAAGAAGGGGAACTATGGCTACACCTTC
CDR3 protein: CASSITGKKGNYGYTF

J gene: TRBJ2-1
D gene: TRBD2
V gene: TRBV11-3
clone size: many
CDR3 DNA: TGTGCCAGCAGCTTAGAAGCGGGGGGGCGAAATGAGCAGTTCTTC
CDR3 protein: CASSLEAGGRNEQFF

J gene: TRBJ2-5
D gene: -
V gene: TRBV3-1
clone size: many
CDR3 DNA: TGTGCCAGCAGCCAAATTACCGAGACCCAGTACTTC
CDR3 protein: CASSQITETQYF

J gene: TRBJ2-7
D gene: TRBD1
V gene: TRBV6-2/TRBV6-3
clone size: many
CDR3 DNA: TGTGCCAGCAGCGAAGGGACAGTACGATCCTACGAGCAGTACTTC
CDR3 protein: CASSEGTVRSYEQYF

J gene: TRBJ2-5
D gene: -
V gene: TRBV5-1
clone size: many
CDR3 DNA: TGCGCCAGCATTCAGGGGTCTGGGGAGACCCAGTACTTC
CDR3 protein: CASIQGSGETQYF

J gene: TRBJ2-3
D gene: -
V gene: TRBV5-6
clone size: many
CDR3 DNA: TGTGCCAGCAGCGTCTTTATCGGGACCCTCACAGATACGCAGTATTTT
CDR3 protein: CASSVFIGTLTDTQYF